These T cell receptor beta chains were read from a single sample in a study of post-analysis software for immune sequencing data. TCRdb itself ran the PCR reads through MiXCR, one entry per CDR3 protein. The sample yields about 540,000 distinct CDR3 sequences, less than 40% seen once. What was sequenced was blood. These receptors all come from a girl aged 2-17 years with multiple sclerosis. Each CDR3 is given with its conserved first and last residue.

CASSRGWGYEQYF	TRBJ2-7	TRBV11-2
CASSLEPVSGTDTQYF	TRBJ2-3	TRBV5-1
CASSYLGRGAPDTQYF	TRBJ2-3	TRBV5-1
CASSLGASGRETQYF	TRBJ2-5	TRBV5-1
CASSYRTQETQYF	TRBJ2-5	TRBV6-5
CASREDRGIYGYTF	TRBJ1-2	TRBV6-5
CASSPELDRDYGYTF	TRBJ1-2	TRBV4-1
CASSLWGSSGGSRKETQYF	TRBJ2-5	TRBV13
CASSPTGNTIYF	TRBJ1-3	TRBV4-1
CASSLAYGQYQETQYF	TRBJ2-5	TRBV7-9
CASSLPGLLYGYTF	TRBJ1-2	TRBV7-2
CSARDRTGNEQFF	TRBJ2-1	TRBV20-1
CASSPPGRNGYTF	TRBJ1-2	TRBV6-5
CATSRALTSGTSYNERFF	TRBJ2-1	TRBV15
CSARDPNAPGLADTDTQYF	TRBJ2-3	TRBV20-1
CASSLDGGDSPLHF	TRBJ1-6	TRBV5-1
CASRQGNSNQPQHF	TRBJ1-5	TRBV2
CASTLGADGKETQYF	TRBJ2-5	TRBV12-3/TRBV12-4
CASSPEQGSYNEQFF	TRBJ2-1	TRBV5-1
CSARDRGQPQHF	TRBJ1-5	TRBV20-1
CASSLARASGGTDTQYF	TRBJ2-3	TRBV7-2
CASSGRARNTEAFF	TRBJ1-1	TRBV2
CASSDWKRTEAFF	TRBJ1-1	TRBV6-2/TRBV6-3
CASSPHSGALKDEQFF	TRBJ2-1	TRBV28
CAISSEGATNEKLFF	TRBJ1-4	TRBV10-3
CASSDSSGGQETQYF	TRBJ2-5	TRBV6-4
CASLSTGGGSYNEQFF	TRBJ2-1	TRBV6-5
CAGSEGVSNEKLFF	TRBJ1-4	TRBV6-6
CASSSPGTSGANVLTF	TRBJ2-6	TRBV5-6
CACTRTSGEQFF	TRBJ2-1	TRBV6-2/TRBV6-3
CASSLVNVTYEQYF	TRBJ2-7	TRBV5-1
CSATRTAGEQYF	TRBJ2-7	TRBV20-1
CASSLQGWQTQYF	TRBJ2-5	TRBV11-1
CASIPPLREAFF	TRBJ1-1	TRBV12-3/TRBV12-4
CASSSRVATDTQYF	TRBJ2-3	TRBV12-3/TRBV12-4
CATRRIHGGEGQPQHF	TRBJ1-5	TRBV4-1
CSVGNRGNYGYTF	TRBJ1-2	TRBV29-1
CASSPSGGPSGNTIYF	TRBJ1-3	TRBV28
CAVRPTSGEADTQYF	TRBJ2-3	TRBV10-3
CASSQDLTVNTEAFF	TRBJ1-1	TRBV4-1
CASSATGPPGPDTQYF	TRBJ2-3	TRBV9
CAISPRDRGDTQYF	TRBJ2-3	TRBV10-3
CASSSWGPSYGYTF	TRBJ1-2	TRBV7-9
CASSYSGQPYEQYF	TRBJ2-7	TRBV6-5
CSVGTGQGLTDTQYF	TRBJ2-3	TRBV29-1
CASGTMETQYF	-	TRBV6-5
CASSTPTGTSGWGTDTQYF	TRBJ2-3	TRBV9
CSARRGDEAFF	TRBJ1-1	TRBV20-1